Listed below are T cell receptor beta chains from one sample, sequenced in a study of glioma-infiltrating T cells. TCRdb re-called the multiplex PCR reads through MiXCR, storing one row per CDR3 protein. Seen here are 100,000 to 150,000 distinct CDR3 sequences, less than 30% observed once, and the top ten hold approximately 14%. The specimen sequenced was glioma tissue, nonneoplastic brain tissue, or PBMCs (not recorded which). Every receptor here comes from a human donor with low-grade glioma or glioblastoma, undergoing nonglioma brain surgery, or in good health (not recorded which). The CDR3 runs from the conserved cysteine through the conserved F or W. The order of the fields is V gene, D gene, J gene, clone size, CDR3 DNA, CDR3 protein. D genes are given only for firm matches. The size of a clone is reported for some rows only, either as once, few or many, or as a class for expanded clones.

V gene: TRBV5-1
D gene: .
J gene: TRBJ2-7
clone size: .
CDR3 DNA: TGCGCCAGCAGCTTGAGTCTAGGGAGGACCTACGAGCAGTACTTC
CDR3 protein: CASSLSLGRTYEQYF

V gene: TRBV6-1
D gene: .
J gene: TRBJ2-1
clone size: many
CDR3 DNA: TGTGCCAGCAGTTTCAGACTTGCCTTCGATGAGCAGTTCTTC
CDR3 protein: CASSFRLAFDEQFF

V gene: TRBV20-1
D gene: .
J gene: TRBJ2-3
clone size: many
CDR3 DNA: TGCAGTGCTAGGGCGGGGACTAGCACAGATACGCAGTATTTT
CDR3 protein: CSARAGTSTDTQYF

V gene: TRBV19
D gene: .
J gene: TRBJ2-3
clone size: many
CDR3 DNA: TGTGCCAGTAGCCCAGGGGGACTAGTTGGCCCAGATACGCAGTATTTT
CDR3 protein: CASSPGGLVGPDTQYF

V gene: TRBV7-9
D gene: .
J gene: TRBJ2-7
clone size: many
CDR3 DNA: TGTGCCAGCAGCTTAGCCGACTCCGGCCTTTACTTC
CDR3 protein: CASSLADSGLYF

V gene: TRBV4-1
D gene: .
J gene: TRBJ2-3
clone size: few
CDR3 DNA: TGCGCCAGCAGCCAAGGTCCCCAGGGACTCACTTTCCGTACTAGCACAGATACGCAGTATTTT
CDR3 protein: CASSQGPQGLTFRTSTDTQYF

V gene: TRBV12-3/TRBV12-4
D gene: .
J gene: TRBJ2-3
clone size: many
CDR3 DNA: TGTGCCAGCAGTCGATACACAGATACGCAGTATTTT
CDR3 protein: CASSRYTDTQYF

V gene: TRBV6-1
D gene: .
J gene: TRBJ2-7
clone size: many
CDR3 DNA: TGTGCCAGCACCTACAGGACCGGCGGCGAGCAGTACTTC
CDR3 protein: CASTYRTGGEQYF

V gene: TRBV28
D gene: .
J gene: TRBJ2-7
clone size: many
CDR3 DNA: TGTGCCAGCAGTACGCCCGGACAGCAGCAGTACTTC
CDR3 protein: CASSTPGQQQYF

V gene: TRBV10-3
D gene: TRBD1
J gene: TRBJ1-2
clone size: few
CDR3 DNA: TGTGCCATCAGTGGACAGGGGGGGTCAAGTTATGGCTACACCTTC
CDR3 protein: CAISGQGGSSYGYTF

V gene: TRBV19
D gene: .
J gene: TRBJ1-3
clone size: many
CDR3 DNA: TGTGCCAGTAGCGGACAGAAAGCCTCTGGAAACACCATATATTTT
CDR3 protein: CASSGQKASGNTIYF

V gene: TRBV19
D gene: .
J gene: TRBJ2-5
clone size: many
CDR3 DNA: TGTGCCAGTAGTACCAACAGGGATAAAGAGACCCAGTACTTC
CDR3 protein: CASSTNRDKETQYF

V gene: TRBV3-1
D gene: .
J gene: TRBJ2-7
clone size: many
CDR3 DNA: TGTGCCAGCAGCCAGGACGGCTACGAGCAGTACTTC
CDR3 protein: CASSQDGYEQYF

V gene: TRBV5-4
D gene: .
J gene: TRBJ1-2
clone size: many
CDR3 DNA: TGTGCCAGCAGCGCCCGTGTCTATGGCTACACCTTC
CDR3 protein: CASSARVYGYTF

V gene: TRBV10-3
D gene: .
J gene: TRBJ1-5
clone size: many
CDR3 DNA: TGTGCCATCAGTGCCGGAGGGGAAAATCAGCCCCAGCATTTT
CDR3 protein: CAISAGGENQPQHF

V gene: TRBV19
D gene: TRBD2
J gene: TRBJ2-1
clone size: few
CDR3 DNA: TGTGCCAGTAGTATAGAGAGCGGGAGAAGCTACAATGAGCAGTTCTTC
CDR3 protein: CASSIESGRSYNEQFF

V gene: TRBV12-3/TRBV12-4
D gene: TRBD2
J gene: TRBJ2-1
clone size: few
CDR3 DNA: TGTGCCAGCAGTCTCAGAAGTACTAGCGGGAGTTACAATGAGCAGTTCTTC
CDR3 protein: CASSLRSTSGSYNEQFF

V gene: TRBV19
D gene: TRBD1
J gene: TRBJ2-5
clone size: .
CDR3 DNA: TGTGCCAGTAGTGTCAACAGGGGAGAGACCCAGTACTTC
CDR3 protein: CASSVNRGETQYF

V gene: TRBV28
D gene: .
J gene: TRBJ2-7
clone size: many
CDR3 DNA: TGTGCCAGCAGTTTATATGCCAGGTCATCCTACGAGCAGTACTTC
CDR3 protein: CASSLYARSSYEQYF

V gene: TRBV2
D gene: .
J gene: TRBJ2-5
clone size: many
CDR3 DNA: TGTGCCAGCAGTGAAGGCTATACCATAGGGACCCAGTACTTC
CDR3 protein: CASSEGYTIGTQYF

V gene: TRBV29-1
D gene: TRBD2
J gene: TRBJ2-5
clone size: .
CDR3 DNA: TGCAGCGTTGAAATCGGGACTAGAACAGAGACCCAGTACTTC
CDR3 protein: CSVEIGTRTETQYF

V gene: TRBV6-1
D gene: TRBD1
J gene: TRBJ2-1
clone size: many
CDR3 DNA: TGTGCCAGCAGTTTATCTCCACTCGGGACAGGGAGTGAGCAGTTCTTC
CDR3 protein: CASSLSPLGTGSEQFF

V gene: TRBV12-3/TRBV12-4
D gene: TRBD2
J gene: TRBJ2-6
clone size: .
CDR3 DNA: TGTGCCAGCAGCATGGGTTATGGACTAGCGGGAGGGTCCTCTGGGGCCAACGTCCTGACTTTC
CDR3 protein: CASSMGYGLAGGSSGANVLTF

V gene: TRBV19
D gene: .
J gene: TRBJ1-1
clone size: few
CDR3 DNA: TGTGCCAGTAGCCCTTCGGGGCAAGGGAGGACTTTCTTT
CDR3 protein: CASSPSGQGRTFF

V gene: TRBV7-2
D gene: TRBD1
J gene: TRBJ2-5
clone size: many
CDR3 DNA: TGTGCCAGCAGCTTATTCGGGACAGGGGCTGAGACCCAGTACTTC
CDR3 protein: CASSLFGTGAETQYF

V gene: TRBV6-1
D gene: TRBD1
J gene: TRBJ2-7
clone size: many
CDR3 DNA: TGTGCCAGCAGCTCTCCCGACAGGGCCTCCTACGAGCAGTACTTC
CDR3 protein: CASSSPDRASYEQYF

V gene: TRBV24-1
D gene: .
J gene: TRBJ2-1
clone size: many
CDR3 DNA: TGTGCCACCAGCGAGCCGGACGGTAAGCAGTTCTTC
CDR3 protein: CATSEPDGKQFF

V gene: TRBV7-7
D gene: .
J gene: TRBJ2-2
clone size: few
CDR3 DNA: TGTGCTAGCAGCTTAAGGCCAGCCGTCGCGAACACCGGGGAGCTGTTTTTT
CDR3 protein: CASSLRPAVANTGELFF

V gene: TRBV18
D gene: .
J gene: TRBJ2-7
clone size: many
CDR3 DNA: TGTGCCAGCTCAGCTGGCAGTGAGGAGCAGTACTTC
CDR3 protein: CASSAGSEEQYF

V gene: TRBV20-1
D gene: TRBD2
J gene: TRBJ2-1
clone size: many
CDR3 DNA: TGCAGTGCCGCCGGGACTAGCTTCGATGAGCAGTTCTTC
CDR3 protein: CSAAGTSFDEQFF

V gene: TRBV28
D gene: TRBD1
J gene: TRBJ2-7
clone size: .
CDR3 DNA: TGTGCCAGCAGTTCCTCTGCCGGGACAGGGGCCCCCTACGAGCAGTACTTC
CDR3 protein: CASSSSAGTGAPYEQYF

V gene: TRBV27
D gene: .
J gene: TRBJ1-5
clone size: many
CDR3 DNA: TGTGCCAGCAGTTCCTCCGACAAAAGATCCCAGCCCCAGCATTTT
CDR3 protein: CASSSSDKRSQPQHF

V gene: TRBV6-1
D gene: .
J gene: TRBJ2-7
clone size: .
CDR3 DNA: TGTGCCAGCCTACACGACATTACCTACGAGCAGTGCTTC
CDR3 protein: CASLHDITYEQCF

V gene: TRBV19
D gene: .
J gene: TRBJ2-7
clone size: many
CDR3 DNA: TGTGCCAGTAGTCAGCCGGGACGGCAAGCCTACGAGCAGTACTTC
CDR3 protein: CASSQPGRQAYEQYF

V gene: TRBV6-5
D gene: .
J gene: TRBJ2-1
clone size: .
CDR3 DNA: TGTGCCAGCAGGTACACGGGACTCGGCAACGAGCAGTTCTTC
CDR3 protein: CASRYTGLGNEQFF